This T cell receptor beta chain was found in a study of blood T cells in healthy people across ages (dated by TCRdb to 2014 to 2015). Study-level background: In model experiments, template switching captured roughly one uniquely barcoded TCR beta cDNA molecule for every two T cells. To track age-related changes in TCR beta repertoire diversity, the study relied on deep sequencing normalized with unique cDNA molecular identifiers. The donors were divided into four age groups: young (average about 15 years), middle-aged (around 37), aged (approximately 64) and long-lived (nearly 85). Donors of different ages were randomly distributed across sequencing lanes to avoid experimental bias. Using the same blood draw, the study looked at two additional independent replicas of 1 million unique cDNA reads for two donors, one aged 18 to 29 and the other aged 80 or older. The investigation overall reported the following: Estimates of total diversity based on one million sequenced T cells were considered lower bounds and underestimates. Donor CMV infection status was unknown, potentially confounding age-related changes in expanded clonotypes. Compared with the aged group, more naive CD4+ T cells, fewer expanded clones and increased TCR diversity were shown by the long-lived group, suggesting age selection. Observed TCR beta diversity correlated strongly with the percentage of naive T cells measured by flow cytometry. Observed TCR beta diversity per million T cells fell roughly linearly with age, and a significant reduction was already apparent by age around 40. Because profiling used bulk unsorted PBMCs, naive and antigen-experienced compartments could not be compared conclusively.

Receptor libraries were prepared by 5' RACE. Reads for this sample came from an Illumina HiSeq 2500. A second PCR of roughly 6 to 11 cycles was run with a J-beta primer mix and a sample-barcoded 5' primer. A unique molecular identifier was introduced onto each TCR beta cDNA molecule by a template-switch 5' adaptor carrying 12 random nucleotides. Each sample yielded at least 2.5 million CDR3-containing paired-end reads. First-strand cDNA synthesis was performed from all RNA using the Mint cDNA synthesis kit, with priming by a TRBC-specific oligonucleotide. After uracil-DNA glycosylase treatment, a first 18-cycle PCR used universal primers M1SS and BC2_uni_R on all cDNA. As for how the authors treated the data: For normalization, 1 million high-quality reads, each with a distinct molecular identifier, were randomly selected from each sample. Reads with shared molecular identifiers were discarded instead of being binned into consensus sequences. MiTCR, with a Q25 quality threshold and the strictest error-elimination algorithm, was used for CDR3 identification, clonotype clustering and error correction. A nonparametric unseen species model with Euler transformation was used to estimate a lower bound on total TCR beta diversity. Through fastp at Q25 and MiXCR, TCRdb rebuilt clones from the public reads, retaining in-frame beta chains. One record per CDR3 amino acid sequence lists the most common genes and DNA. Here the V and J calls rest on TCRdb's processing, not on the authors' analysis. This sample is represented by about 1.7 million distinct CDR3 sequences; 28% of them were singletons. The top ten hold over 7% of the sample.

The donors were 40 or so Caucasian individuals from Russia, aged about 6 to 100 years, who were systemically healthy. Around 10 milliliters of peripheral blood were drawn from each donor into EDTA-treated Vacutainer tubes. PBMCs were isolated by Ficoll-Paque density-gradient centrifugation, with at least 6 million obtained per sample. Trizol reagent was used to extract total RNA from PBMCs, with at least 5 micrograms per sample. For every donor, an aliquot of PBMCs went through flow cytometry to measure the percentages of naive CD45RAhigh/CD27high T cells. This clonotype has a single count. There is no known antigen for this receptor. No qualities accompany the bases; no much larger clone lies one base away. One read provides weak support. The sequencing sample was made of blood. This receptor was taken from a woman younger than 45 in good health.

Here the CDR3 is given as CASSADTADEKLFF. The sequenced DNA: TGTGCCAGCAGCGCGGACACTGCGGATGAAAAACTGTTTTTT. The rearrangement combines TRBV9 with TRBJ1-4, with a weak D call of TRBD1 (5 bases match). Spanning cysteine to phenylalanine, the CDR3 consists of 14 amino acids. The read is trimmed to its CDR3 DNA, 42 bases read in frame from base 1. CDR1 SGDLS and CDR2 YYNGEE are derived from the germline V gene. Trimming takes 3 bases from V and 6 bases from J, and the germline ends sit 12 bases apart.